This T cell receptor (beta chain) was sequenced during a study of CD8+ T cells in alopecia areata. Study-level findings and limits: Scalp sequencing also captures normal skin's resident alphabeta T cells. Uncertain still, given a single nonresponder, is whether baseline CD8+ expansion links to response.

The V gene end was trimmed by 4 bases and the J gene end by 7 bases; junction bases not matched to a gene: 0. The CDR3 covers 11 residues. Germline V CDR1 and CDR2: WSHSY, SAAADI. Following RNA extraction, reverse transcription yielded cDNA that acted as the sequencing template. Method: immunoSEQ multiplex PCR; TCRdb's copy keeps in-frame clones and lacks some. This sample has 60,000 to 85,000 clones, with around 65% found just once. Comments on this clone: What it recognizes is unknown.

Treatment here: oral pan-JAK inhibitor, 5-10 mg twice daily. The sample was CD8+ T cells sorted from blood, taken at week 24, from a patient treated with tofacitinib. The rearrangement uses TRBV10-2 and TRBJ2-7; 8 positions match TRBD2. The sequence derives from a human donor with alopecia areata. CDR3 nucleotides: TGCGCCAGCAGTGCGGGGGGGGAGCAGTACTTC. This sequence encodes CASSAGGEQYF.